Presented here are 5 T cell receptor beta chains from one specimen sequenced in a study of identical twins. TCRdb independently ran MiXCR on the 5' RACE reads; one entry per CDR3 protein. The sample carries about 190,000 distinct CDR3 sequences, approximately 15% recorded once. The same sample was also used in a study of T cells expressing NK-cell markers.

Sequenced: CD8+ T cells sorted from blood. Receptors originate from a young woman in good health.

This chain uses TRBV6-2 or TRBV6-3 with TRBJ2-1; D is unresolved. Germline V gives CDR1 MNHEY, CDR2 SVGEGT. Between the trimmed V and J ends, which lost 6 bases and 1 base, there was a span of 13 bases. This CDR3 is built from 15 residues. CDR3 DNA sequence: TGTGCCAGCAGCCGCATCGTCGGGTCCTACAATGAGCAGTTCTTC. This translates into CASSRIVGSYNEQFF.

The chain combines TRBV6-5 with TRBJ2-1, with 8 positions matching TRBD2. CDR1 is MNHEY, CDR2 SVGAGI, per germline. This CDR3 is 15 amino acids long. J lost 6 bases, V lost 6 bases, and 10 bases had no gene match. The DNA of the CDR3 is TGTGCCAGCAGCTTACCGGGACTAGGGGCCAATGAGCAGTTCTTC. Encoded protein: CASSLPGLGANEQFF.

The CDR3 DNA sequence: TGTGCTAGTGGTTCAAGCGGGAACCCCTACGAGCAGTACTTC. Amino acid sequence: CASGSSGNPYEQYF. The chain joins TRBV12-5 to TRBJ2-7, with 7 bases matching TRBD2. The junction had 5 bases not matched to a gene; V was cut back by 4 bases and J by 2 bases. This CDR3 region has 14 residues. CDR1 is LGHNT and CDR2 is FRNRAP in the germline V gene. The full variable domain, in which reference TRBV12-5 and TRBJ2-7 provide the parts outside the CDR3, is DARVTQTPRHKVTEMGQEVTMRCQPILGHNTVFWYRQTMMQGLELLAYFRNRAPLDDSGMPKDRFSAEMPDATLATLKIQPSEPRDSAVYFCASGSSGNPYEQYFGPGTRLTVT.

The rearrangement joins TRBV10-3 to TRBJ1-6; 7 nucleotides align to TRBD1. This CDR3 region has 16 residues. From germline, CDR1 is ENHRY and CDR2 SYGVKD. J lost 5 bases, V lost 5 bases, and 9 bases had no gene match. The CDR3 bases are TGTGCCATCAGTAGGAGGGGTACAGGGGATAATTCACCCCTCCACTTT. This codes for CAISRRGTGDNSPLHF.

This clonotype was seen more than once but under ten times. The genes are TRBV12-3 or TRBV12-4 and TRBJ2-5, with 14 bases matching TRBD2. The CDR3 has 19 amino acids. The V gene end was trimmed by 1 base and the J gene end by 1 base; junction bases not matched to a gene: 8. The CDR3 loop is CASSLGLAGGPGPQETQYF. The CDR3 nucleotides are TGTGCCAGCAGTTTAGGACTAGCGGGAGGGCCGGGCCCCCAAGAGACCCAGTACTTC.